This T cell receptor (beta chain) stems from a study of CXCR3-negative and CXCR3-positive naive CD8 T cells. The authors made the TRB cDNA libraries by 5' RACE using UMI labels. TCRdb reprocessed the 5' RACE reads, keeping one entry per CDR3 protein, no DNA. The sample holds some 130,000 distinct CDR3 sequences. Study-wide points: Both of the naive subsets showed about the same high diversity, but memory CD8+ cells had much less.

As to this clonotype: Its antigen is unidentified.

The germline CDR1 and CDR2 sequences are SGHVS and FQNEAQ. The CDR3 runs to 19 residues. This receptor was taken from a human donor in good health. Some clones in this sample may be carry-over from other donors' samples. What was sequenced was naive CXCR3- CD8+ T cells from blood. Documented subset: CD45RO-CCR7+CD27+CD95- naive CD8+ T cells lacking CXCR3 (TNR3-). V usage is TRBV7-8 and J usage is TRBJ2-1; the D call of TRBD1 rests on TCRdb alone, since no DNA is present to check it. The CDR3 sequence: CASSLGWTGPFGDGNEQFF. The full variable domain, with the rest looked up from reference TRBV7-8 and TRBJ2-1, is GAGVSQSPRYKVAKRGQDVALRCDPISGHVSLFWYQQALGQGPEFLTYFQNEAQLDKSGLPSDRFFAERPEGSVSTLKIQRTQQEDSAVYLCASSLGWTGPFGDGNEQFFGPGTRLTVL.